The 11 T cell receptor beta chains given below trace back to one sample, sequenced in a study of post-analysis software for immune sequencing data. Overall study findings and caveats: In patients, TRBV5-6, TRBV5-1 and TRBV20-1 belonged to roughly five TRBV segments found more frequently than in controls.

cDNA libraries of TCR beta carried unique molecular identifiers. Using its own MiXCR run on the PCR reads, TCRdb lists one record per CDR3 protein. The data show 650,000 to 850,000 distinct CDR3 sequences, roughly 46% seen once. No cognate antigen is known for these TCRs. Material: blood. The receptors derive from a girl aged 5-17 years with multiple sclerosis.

CDR3 loop: CASSLTGLQETQYF. CDR3 DNA: TGTGCCAGCAGCTTAACCGGGCTTCAAGAGACCCAGTACTTC. This chain connects TRBV7-2 to TRBJ2-5, with D uncertain. CDR1 and CDR2 from the germline V gene are SGHTA and FQGNSA. V dropped 2 bases and J dropped 2 bases, with 9 bases sitting between them. CDR3 length: 14 amino acids.

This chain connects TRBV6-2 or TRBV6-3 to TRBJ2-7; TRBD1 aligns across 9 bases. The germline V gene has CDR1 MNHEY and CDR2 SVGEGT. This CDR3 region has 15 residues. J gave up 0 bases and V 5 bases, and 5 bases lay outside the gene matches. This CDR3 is CASSPGTGHSYEQYF. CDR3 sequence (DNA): TGTGCCAGCAGTCCGGGGACAGGGCACTCCTACGAGCAGTACTTC.

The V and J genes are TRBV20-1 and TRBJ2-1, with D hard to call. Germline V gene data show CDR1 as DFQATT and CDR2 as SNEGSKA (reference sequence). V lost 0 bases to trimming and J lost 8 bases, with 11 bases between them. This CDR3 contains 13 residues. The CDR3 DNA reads TGCAGTGCTAGAGATACAATGCCCTATGAGCAGTTCTTC. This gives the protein CSARDTMPYEQFF.

The CDR3 DNA follows: TGTGCCAGCAGCCAACCTCCTGGCCAAGAGACCCAGTACTTC. Translating it yields CASSQPPGQETQYF. This chain links TRBV3-1 with TRBJ2-5, with no clear D. The germline CDR1 and CDR2 sequences are LGHDT and YNNKEL (reference sequence). V was cut by 2 bases and J by 1 base, with 8 bases left in between. The CDR3 has 14 residues.

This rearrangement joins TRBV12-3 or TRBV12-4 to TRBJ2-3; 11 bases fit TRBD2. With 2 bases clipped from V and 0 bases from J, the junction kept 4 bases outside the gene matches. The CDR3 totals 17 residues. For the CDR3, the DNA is TGTGCCAGCAGTTTACTAGCGGGAGGCATAAGCACAGATACGCAGTATTTT. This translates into CASSLLAGGISTDTQYF.

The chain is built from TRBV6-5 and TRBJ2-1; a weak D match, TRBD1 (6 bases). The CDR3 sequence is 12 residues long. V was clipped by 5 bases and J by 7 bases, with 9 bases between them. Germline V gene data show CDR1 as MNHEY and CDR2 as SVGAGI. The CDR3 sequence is CASSETGNEQFF. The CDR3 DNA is TGTGCCAGCAGTGAAACAGGGAATGAGCAGTTCTTC.

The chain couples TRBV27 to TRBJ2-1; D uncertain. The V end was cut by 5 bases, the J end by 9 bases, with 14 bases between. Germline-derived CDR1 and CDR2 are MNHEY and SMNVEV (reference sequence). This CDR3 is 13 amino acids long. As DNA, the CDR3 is TGTGCCAGCAGTGGGATTAGCTGGGGTGAGCAGTTCTTC. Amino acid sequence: CASSGISWGEQFF.

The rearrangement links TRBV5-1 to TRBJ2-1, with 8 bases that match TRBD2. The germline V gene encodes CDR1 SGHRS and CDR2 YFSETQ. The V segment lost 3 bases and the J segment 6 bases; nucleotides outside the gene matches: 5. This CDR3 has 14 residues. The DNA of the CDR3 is TGCGCCAGCAGCTACACAGCGGGAGTCAATGAGCAGTTCTTC. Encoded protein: CASSYTAGVNEQFF.

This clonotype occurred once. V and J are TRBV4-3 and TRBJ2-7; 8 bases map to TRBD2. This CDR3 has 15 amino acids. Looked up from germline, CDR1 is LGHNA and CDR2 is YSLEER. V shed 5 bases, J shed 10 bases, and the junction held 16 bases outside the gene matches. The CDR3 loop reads CASSSGAGLVGSQYF. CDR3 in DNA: TGCGCCAGCAGCTCCGGCGCGGGACTAGTGGGGTCCCAGTACTTC.

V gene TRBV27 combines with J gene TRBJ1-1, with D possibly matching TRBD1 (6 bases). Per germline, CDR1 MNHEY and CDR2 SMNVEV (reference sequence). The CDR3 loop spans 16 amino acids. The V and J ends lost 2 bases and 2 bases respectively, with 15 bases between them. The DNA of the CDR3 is TGTGCCAGCAGTTTAGGTGGGACAAGGAGTAACACTGAAGCTTTCTTT. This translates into CASSLGGTRSNTEAFF.

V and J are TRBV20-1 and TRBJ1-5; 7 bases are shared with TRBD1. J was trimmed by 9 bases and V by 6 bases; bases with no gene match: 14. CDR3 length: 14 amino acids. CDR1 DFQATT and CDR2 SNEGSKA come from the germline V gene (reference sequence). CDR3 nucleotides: TGCAGTGCCACCCATGGGCAGGGGGGTAGGCCCCAGCATTTT. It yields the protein CSATHGQGGRPQHF.